The source of this TCR beta chain is a study of T-cell reconstitution after alpha-beta-depleted transplantation in children. TCRbeta library preparation incorporated unique molecular identifiers. TCRdb recomputed calls from the PCR reads with MiXCR, one row per CDR3 protein. The data show roughly 200,000 distinct CDR3 sequences, about 6.3% seen once. This clonotype was recorded at least ten times. With 4 bases removed from V and 5 bases from J, the gap between germline ends came to 13 bases. Germline CDR1 and CDR2: SGHDT and YYEEEE. CDR3 length: 14 amino acids. The genes are TRBV5-6 and TRBJ2-1; D gene uncertain. Sequencing used PBMCs from the stem cell graft donor, obtained from the stem cell graft. This clonotype was obtained from a human donor who donated a stem cell graft to a child with Wiskott-Aldrich syndrome. The CDR3 here is CASSLKGINNEQFF. For the CDR3, the DNA is TGTGCCAGCAGCCTGAAAGGTATCAACAATGAGCAGTTCTTC.